The 26 T cell receptor beta chains reported below all come from one sample, sequenced in a study of blood T cells in healthy people across ages. A second about 7 to 12 cycle PCR used barcoded and J-beta primers. TCRdb redid the calling of the 5' RACE reads with MiXCR, one entry per CDR3 protein. The sample includes roughly 900,000 distinct CDR3 sequences, more than 25% of them seen just once. Sample: blood. The receptors shown here come from a woman of 80 years or more in good health.

With regard to this clonotype: This may be a read error, as it is one base from a much larger clone. The rearrangement uses TRBV12-3 or TRBV12-4 and TRBJ1-1; a possible D gene is TRBD1 (5 bases). The CDR3 contains 14 residues. CDR3 nucleotides: TGTGCCAACAGTTTAGCTGGGGCGAACACTGAAGCTTTCTTT. It specifies CANSLAGANTEAFF.

In the case of this clonotype: Possible read error: a much larger clone is one base away. The chain uses TRBV3-1 and TRBJ2-3; D not resolved. Germline V gene lookup returns CDR1 LGHDT and CDR2 YNNKEL (reference sequence). This CDR3 region has 14 residues. For the CDR3, the DNA is TGTGCCAGCAGCCAAGTTTCCATCACAGATGCGCAGTATTTT. This encodes CASSQVSITDAQYF.

As to this clonotype: The junction does not match germline at one end; this may be a read error. The J gene is TRBJ2-1, the V gene TRBV4-3, with D perhaps TRBD1 (6 bases). The end of the DNA fits TRBJ2-7 better, so the J call may be wrong. CDR1 and CDR2 (germline): LGHNA, YSLEER. This CDR3 spans 15 amino acids. Written as DNA, the CDR3 is TGCGCCAGCAACCAAGGGGGAATTTCCTACAATGAGCAGTACTTC. It yields the protein CASNQGGISYNEQYF.

This chain uses TRBV18 with TRBJ2-5; possibly TRBD1 for D (6 bases). Germline lookup yields CDR1 KGHSH and CDR2 LQKENI. The CDR3 extends over 15 amino acids. V lost 3 bases to trimming and J lost 5 bases, with 16 bases between them. CDR3 nucleotides: TGTGCCAGCTCACCTCTGACAGGCTCGGAGGAGACCCAGTACTTC. Translating gives CASSPLTGSEETQYF.

J is TRBJ1-1 and V is TRBV11-3, with a tentative D call TRBD1 (6 bases). Trimming took 4 bases from V and 4 from J, leaving 13 bases between them. CDR3 length: 14 amino acids. Looked up from germline, CDR1 is SGHNT and CDR2 is YENEEA. CDR3 coding DNA: TGTGCCAGCAGCTCCCGGACAGCTCCCACTGAAGCTTTCTTT. Translated, it gives CASSSRTAPTEAFF.

This clonotype was found a few times. The chain is built from TRBV12-3 or TRBV12-4 and TRBJ2-7, with 8 bases matching TRBD1. The CDR3 loop spans 13 amino acids. The J segment lost 5 bases and the V segment lost 6 bases, leaving 6 bases of the junction unmatched. In nucleotides, the CDR3 is TGTGCCAGCAGAGGACAGGGTTACAACGAGCAGTACTTC. Its protein product is CASRGQGYNEQYF.

This clonotype came up a few times. V and J are TRBV27 and TRBJ2-2; D possibly matches TRBD1 or TRBD2 (5 bases each). This CDR3 comprises 18 residues. Trimming removed 5 bases at V and 2 bases at J, with 21 bases between. Germline values: CDR1 MNHEY, CDR2 SMNVEV (reference sequence). CDR3 nucleotide sequence: TGTGCCAGCAGTCAGAACCGGGACGCAAGAACCAACACCGGGGAGCTGTTTTTT. As protein: CASSQNRDARTNTGELFF.

Of note for this clonotype: A much bigger clone sits one base away, suggesting this may be a read error. This chain uses TRBV6-2 or TRBV6-3 with TRBJ2-7; 15 bases are a match to TRBD2. The DNA matches TRBJ2-5 better at its end, which makes the J call doubtful. Germline V CDR1 and CDR2: MNHEY, SVGEGT. CDR3 length equals 16 residues. The CDR3, as DNA: TGTGCCAGCAGCCGGACTAGCGGGGGGGCCCGGGAGACCCAGTACTTC. This translates into CASSRTSGGARETQYF.

V gene TRBV29-1 combines with J gene TRBJ2-2; D is ambiguous. Germline lookup yields CDR1 SQVTM and CDR2 ANQGSEA. This CDR3 region has 12 residues. Between the trimmed V and J ends, which lost 4 bases and 6 bases, there was a span of 9 bases. The CDR3 sequence is CSVATTPGELFF. As DNA, the CDR3 is TGCAGCGTTGCAACTACACCCGGGGAGCTGTTTTTT.

This clonotype was picked up many times. The genes are TRBV5-5 and TRBJ2-1; 10 bases are a match to TRBD2. The CDR3 has 16 residues. The V gene end was trimmed by 0 bases and the J gene end by 4 bases; junction bases not matched to a gene: 4. Germline lookup yields CDR1 SGHKS and CDR2 YYEKEE (reference sequence). The chain's CDR3 is CASSLAGTSAYNEQFF. Written as DNA, the CDR3 is TGTGCCAGCAGCTTGGCCGGGACTAGCGCGTACAATGAGCAGTTCTTC.

This clonotype was seen a handful of times. The chain combines TRBV20-1 with TRBJ2-3, with TRBD1 matching over 8 bases. V shed 2 bases and J 6 bases; nucleotides not matched to a gene: 13. The germline V gene has CDR1 DFQATT and CDR2 SNEGSKA (reference sequence). This CDR3 is 16 amino acids long. The CDR3 DNA is TGCAGTGCTAGACCCCACTTGGACAGGGTAGGGGATACGCAGTATTTT. This codes for CSARPHLDRVGDTQYF.

The sample holds one count of this clonotype. The V gene is TRBV20-1, the J gene TRBJ2-5; no definite D call. The end of the DNA fits TRBJ2-7 better, so the J call may be wrong. The CDR3 length is 17 residues. CDR1 and CDR2 from the germline V gene are DFQATT and SNEGSKA (reference sequence). For the CDR3, the DNA is TGCAGTGCTAGAATCGGCGGCCGAGCGATGGTTATCTACGAGCAGTACTTC. Its protein product is CSARIGGRAMVIYEQYF.

The sample holds a few counts of this clonotype. The chain joins TRBV7-2 to TRBJ1-3, with D unresolved. Trimming cost V 5 bases and J 0 bases, with 11 bases left between them. Germline CDR1 is SGHTA and CDR2 is FQGNSA. CDR3 length equals 15 residues. This chain's CDR3 is CASSNSAHSGNTIYF. CDR3 nucleotide sequence: TGTGCCAGCAGCAATTCAGCTCACTCTGGAAACACCATATATTTT.

Concerning this clonotype itself: A clone one base away is much larger, so this may be a read error. CDR3 region: CSVESGIMNTEAFF. The CDR3 nucleotides read TGCAGCGTTGAGTCAGGAATCATGAACACTGAAGCTTTCTTT. V is TRBV29-1 and J is TRBJ1-1, with no clear D. The CDR3 extends over 14 amino acids. The V end lost 3 bases, the J end lost 0 bases, and 11 bases lay between the germline ends. Germline V gene lookup returns CDR1 SQVTM and CDR2 ANQGSEA.

This clonotype was counted a few times. A much more abundant neighbour one base away suggests this may be a read error. The CDR3, as DNA: TGTGCCAGCAGTTGCTCGATATGGGACAGGGGAGAAGAGACCCAGTACTTC. It encodes CASSCSIWDRGEETQYF. The chain employs TRBV6-5 and TRBJ2-5; 10 positions agree with TRBD1. This CDR3 comprises 17 residues. Germline CDR1 is MNHEY and CDR2 is SVGAGI. V gave up 4 bases and J gave up 3 bases; unmatched junction bases: 11.

This clonotype was counted many times. The rearrangement uses TRBV3-1 and TRBJ2-1; D is uncertain. CDR1 LGHDT and CDR2 YNNKEL come from the germline V gene (reference sequence). CDR3 length: 14 amino acids. V gave up 8 bases and J gave up 6 bases, with 17 bases separating them. The chain's CDR3 is CASGSGVHGNEQFF. In DNA, the CDR3 is TGTGCCAGCGGATCAGGAGTTCACGGCAATGAGCAGTTCTTC.

The table lists this clonotype with many counts. The V and J genes are TRBV12-3 or TRBV12-4 and TRBJ1-4; D is undetermined. The CDR3 contains 14 residues. V gave up 8 bases and J gave up 8 bases, with 18 bases separating them. CDR3 residues: CASRALGVGEKLFF. The CDR3, as DNA: TGTGCCAGCCGGGCGTTGGGCGTAGGGGAAAAACTGTTTTTT.

This clonotype was counted only a few times. V usage is TRBV7-2 and J usage is TRBJ1-6; no clear D. V lost 1 base and J 7 bases, leaving 11 bases between the germline ends. This CDR3 is 15 amino acids long. Germline CDR1 is SGHTA and CDR2 is FQGNSA. The CDR3 is CASSLDGLGNSPLHF. For the CDR3, the DNA is TGTGCCAGCAGCTTAGATGGCTTGGGGAATTCACCCCTCCACTTT.

Regarding this clonotype: A much larger clone is a single base away; this may be a read error. The V gene is TRBV7-9, the J gene TRBJ2-4, with D maybe TRBD2 (5 bases). The CDR3 extends over 16 amino acids. Germline V lookup: CDR1 SEHNR, CDR2 FQNEAQ (reference sequence). CDR3 loop: CAGSLEGSVAKNIQYF. Written as DNA, the CDR3 is TGTGCCGGCAGCTTAGAGGGCAGCGTAGCCAAAAACATTCAGTACTTC.

J is TRBJ1-5 and V is TRBV2; 8 bases align to TRBD1. This CDR3 is built from 15 residues. CDR1 SNHLY and CDR2 FYNNEI come from the germline V gene. With 4 bases clipped from V and 6 bases from J, the junction kept 8 bases outside the gene matches. In nucleotides, the CDR3 is TGTGCCAGCAGTGGGGAGACAGGGGCGGGTCAGCCCCAGCATTTT. Translating gives CASSGETGAGQPQHF. The variable domain in full, with the rest retrieved from reference TRBV2 and TRBJ1-5, is EPEVTQTPSHQVTQMGQEVILRCVPISNHLYFYWYRQILGQKVEFLVSFYNNEISEKSEIFDDQFSVERPDGSNFTLKIRSTKLEDSAMYFCASSGETGAGQPQHFGDGTRLSIL.

The chain recombines TRBV5-1 with TRBJ1-6; TRBD1 matches 10 bases. CDR3 size: 16 residues. Germline V gives CDR1 SGHRS, CDR2 YFSETQ. The ends lost 5 bases at V and 8 bases at J; junction bases unmatched: 10. CDR3 DNA sequence: TGCGCCAGCAGGGCCTTGGGACAGGGGCCTTATTCACCCCTCCACTTT. Translation gives CASRALGQGPYSPLHF.

This clonotype was found a few times. This may come from a read error, since a much larger clone is one base off. Written as DNA, the CDR3 is TGTGCCAGCGTAGCGGGGGAATACAATGAGCAGTACTTC. As protein: CASVAGEYNEQYF. The V gene is TRBV28, the J gene TRBJ2-5; TRBD2 matches 9 bases. J lost 11 bases, V lost 8 bases, and 12 bases had no gene match. Per germline, CDR1 MDHEN and CDR2 SYDVKM. This CDR3 region has 13 residues.

In this sample, this clonotype turned up many times. The chain recombines TRBV3-1 with TRBJ1-6, with 8 bases aligning to TRBD1. V was clipped by 1 base and J by 8 bases; unmatched bases: 7. The CDR3 loop spans 16 amino acids. Per germline, CDR1 LGHDT and CDR2 YNNKEL (reference sequence). The CDR3 sequence is CASSQGRGRRDSPLHF. In nucleotides, the CDR3 is TGTGCCAGCAGCCAAGGCAGGGGGCGCCGGGATTCACCCCTCCACTTT.

This clonotype was counted many times. The V call is TRBV6-5, the J call TRBJ2-3; no definite D call. The germline gives CDR1 MNHEY, CDR2 SVGAGI. V shed 6 bases and J shed 2 bases, with 6 bases lying between them. The CDR3 has 12 amino acids. The CDR3 is CASRSTTDTQYF. DNA for the CDR3: TGTGCCAGCAGGTCTACCACAGATACGCAGTATTTT.

This clonotype was picked up a small number of times. A much larger clone is a single base away; this may be a read error. The rearrangement uses TRBV3-1 and TRBJ1-4; TRBD1 matches at 8 bases. Germline V CDR1 and CDR2: LGHDT, YNNKEL (reference sequence). The CDR3 contains 17 residues. CDR3 sequence (DNA): TGTGCCAGCAGCCACACATCCTTGGGACAGGCAAATGAAAGACTGTTTTTT. Encoded protein: CASSHTSLGQANERLFF.

The sample holds a few counts of this clonotype. The chain links TRBV2 to TRBJ1-5; TRBD1 agrees at 7 bases. J lost 0 bases, V lost 7 bases, and 6 bases had no gene match. Germline V gives CDR1 SNHLY, CDR2 FYNNEI. The CDR3 extends over 15 amino acids. CDR3 nucleotide sequence: TGTGCCAGCAAACGACAGGGAGGTAGCAATCAGCCCCAGCATTTT. It translates to CASKRQGGSNQPQHF.